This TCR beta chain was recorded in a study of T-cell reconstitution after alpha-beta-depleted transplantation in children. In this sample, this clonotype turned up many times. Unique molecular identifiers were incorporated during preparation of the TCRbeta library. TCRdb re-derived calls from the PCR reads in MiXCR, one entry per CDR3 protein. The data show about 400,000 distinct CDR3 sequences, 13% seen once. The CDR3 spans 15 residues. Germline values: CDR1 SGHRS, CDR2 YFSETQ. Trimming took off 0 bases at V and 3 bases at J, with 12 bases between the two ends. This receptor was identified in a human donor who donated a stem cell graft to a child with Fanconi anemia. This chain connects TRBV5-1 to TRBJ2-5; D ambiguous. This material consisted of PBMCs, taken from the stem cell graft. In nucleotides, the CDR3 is TGCGCCAGCAGCTTGGGGACGGCGCTTGAAGAGACCCAGTACTTC. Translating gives CASSLGTALEETQYF.